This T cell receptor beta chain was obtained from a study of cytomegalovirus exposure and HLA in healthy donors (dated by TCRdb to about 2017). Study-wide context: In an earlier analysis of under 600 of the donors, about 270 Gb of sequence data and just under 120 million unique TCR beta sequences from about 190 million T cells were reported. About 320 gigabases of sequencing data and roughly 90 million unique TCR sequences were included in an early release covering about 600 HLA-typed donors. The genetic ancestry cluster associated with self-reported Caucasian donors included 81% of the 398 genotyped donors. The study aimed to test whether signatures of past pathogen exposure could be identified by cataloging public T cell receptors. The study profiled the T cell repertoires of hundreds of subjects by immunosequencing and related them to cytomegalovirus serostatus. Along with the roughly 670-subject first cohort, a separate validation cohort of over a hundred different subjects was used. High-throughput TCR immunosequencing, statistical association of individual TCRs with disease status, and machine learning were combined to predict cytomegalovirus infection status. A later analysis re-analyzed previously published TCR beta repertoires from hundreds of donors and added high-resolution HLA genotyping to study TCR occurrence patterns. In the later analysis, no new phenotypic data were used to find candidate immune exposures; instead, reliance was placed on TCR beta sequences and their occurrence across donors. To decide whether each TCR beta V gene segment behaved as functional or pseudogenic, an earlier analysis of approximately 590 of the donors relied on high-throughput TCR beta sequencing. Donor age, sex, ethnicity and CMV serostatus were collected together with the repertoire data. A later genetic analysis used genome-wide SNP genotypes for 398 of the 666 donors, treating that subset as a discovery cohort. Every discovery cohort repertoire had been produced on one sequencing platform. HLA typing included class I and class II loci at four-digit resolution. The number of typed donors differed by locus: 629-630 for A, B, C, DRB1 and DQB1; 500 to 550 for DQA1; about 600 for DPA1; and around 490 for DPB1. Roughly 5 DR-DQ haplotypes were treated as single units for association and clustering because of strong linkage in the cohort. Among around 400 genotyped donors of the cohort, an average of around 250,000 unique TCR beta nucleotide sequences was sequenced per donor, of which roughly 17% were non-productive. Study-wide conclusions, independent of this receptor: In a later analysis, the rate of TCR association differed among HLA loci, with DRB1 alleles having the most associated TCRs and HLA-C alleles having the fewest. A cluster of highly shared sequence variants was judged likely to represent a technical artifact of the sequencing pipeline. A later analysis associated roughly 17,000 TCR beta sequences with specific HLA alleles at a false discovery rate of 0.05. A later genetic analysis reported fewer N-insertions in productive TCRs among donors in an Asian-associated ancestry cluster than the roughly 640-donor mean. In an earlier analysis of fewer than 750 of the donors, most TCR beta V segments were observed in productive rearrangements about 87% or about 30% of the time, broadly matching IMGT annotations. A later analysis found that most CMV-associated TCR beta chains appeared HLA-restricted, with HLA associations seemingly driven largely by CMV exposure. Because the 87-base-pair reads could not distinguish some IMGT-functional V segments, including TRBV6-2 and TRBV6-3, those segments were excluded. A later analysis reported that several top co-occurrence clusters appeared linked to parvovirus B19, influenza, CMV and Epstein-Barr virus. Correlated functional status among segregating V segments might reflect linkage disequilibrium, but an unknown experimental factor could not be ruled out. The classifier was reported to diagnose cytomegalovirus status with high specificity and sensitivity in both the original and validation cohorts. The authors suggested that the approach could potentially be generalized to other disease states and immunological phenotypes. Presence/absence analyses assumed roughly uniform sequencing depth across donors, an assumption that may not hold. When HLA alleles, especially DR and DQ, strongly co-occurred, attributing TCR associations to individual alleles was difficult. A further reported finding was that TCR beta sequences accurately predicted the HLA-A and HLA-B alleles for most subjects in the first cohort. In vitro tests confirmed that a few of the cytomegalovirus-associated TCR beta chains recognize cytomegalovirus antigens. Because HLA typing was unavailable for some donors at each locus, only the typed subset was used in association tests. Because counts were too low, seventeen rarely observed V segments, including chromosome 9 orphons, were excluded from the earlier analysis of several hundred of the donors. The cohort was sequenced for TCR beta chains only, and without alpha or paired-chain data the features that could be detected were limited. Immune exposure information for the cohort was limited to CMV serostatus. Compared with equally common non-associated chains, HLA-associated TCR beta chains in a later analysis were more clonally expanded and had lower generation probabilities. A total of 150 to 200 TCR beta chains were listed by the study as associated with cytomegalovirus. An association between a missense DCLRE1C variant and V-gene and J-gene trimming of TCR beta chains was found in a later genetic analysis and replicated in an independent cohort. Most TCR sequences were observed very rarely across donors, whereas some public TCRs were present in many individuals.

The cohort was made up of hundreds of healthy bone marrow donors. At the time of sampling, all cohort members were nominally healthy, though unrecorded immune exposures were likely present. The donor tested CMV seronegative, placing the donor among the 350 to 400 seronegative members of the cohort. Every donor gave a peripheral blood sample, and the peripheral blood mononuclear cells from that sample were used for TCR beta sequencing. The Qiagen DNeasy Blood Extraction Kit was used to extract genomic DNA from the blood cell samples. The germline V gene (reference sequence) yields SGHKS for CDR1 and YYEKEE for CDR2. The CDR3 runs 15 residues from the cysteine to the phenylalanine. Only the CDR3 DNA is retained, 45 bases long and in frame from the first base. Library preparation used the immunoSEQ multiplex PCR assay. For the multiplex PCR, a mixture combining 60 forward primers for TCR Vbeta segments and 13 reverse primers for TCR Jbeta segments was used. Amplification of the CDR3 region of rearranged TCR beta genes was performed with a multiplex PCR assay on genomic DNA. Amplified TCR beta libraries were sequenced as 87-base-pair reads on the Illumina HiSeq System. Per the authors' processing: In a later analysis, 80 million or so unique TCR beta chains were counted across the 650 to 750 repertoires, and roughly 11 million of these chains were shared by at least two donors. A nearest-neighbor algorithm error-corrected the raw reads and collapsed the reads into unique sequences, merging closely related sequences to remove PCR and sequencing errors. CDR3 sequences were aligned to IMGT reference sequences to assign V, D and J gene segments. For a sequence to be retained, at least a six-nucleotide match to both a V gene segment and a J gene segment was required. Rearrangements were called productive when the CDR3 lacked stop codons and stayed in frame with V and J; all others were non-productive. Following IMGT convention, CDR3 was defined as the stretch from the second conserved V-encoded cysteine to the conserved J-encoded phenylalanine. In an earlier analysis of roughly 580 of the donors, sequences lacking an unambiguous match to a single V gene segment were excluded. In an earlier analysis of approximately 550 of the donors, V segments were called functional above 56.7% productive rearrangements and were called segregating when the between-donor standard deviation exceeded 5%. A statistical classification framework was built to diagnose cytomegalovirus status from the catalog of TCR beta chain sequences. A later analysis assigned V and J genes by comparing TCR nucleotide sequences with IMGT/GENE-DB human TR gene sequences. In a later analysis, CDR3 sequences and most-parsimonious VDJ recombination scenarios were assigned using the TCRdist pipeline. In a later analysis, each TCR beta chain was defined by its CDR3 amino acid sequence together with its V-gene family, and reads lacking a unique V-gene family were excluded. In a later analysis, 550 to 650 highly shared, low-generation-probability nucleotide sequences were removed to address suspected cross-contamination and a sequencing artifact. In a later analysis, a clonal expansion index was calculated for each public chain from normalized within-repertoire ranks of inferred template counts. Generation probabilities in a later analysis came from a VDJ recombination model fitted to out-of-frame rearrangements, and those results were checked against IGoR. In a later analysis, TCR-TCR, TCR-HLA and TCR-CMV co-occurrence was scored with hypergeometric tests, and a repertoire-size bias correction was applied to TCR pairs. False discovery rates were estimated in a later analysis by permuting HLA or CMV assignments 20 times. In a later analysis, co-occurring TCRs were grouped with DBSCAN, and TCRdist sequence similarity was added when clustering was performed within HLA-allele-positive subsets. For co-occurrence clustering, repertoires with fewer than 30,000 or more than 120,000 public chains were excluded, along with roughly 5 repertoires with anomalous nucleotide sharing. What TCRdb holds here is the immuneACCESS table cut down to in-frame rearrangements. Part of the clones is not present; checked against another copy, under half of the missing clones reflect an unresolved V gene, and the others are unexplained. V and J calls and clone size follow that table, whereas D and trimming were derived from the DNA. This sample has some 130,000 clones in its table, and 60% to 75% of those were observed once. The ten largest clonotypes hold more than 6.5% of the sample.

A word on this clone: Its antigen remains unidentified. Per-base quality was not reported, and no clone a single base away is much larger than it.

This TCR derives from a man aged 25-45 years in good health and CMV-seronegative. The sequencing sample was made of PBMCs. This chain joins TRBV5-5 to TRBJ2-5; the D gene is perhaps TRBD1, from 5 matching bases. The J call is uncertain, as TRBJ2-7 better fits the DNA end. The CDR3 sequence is CASSLQVTLSYEQYF. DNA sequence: TGTGCCAGCAGTTTACAGGTCACGCTCTCCTACGAGCAGTACTTC.